This entry lists 9 T cell receptor beta chains sequenced from one sample in a study of control samples from healthy donors and cancer patients. Profiled with immunoSEQ multiplex PCR; TCRdb holds only in-frame clones, not every one. The table lists some 140,000 clones, about nine tenths of them singletons. The sequencing input was blood. The receptors derive from a young man in good health.

The V call is TRBV27, the J call TRBJ2-7, with 7 positions matching TRBD2. This CDR3 contains 14 residues. J lost 6 bases, V lost 0 bases, and 5 bases had no gene match. CDR1 MNHEY and CDR2 SMNVEV come from the germline V gene (reference sequence). The CDR3 loop is CASSLSGGRGEQYF. CDR3 nucleotide sequence: TGTGCCAGCAGTTTATCGGGGGGGAGGGGCGAGCAGTACTTC.

V usage is TRBV15 and J usage is TRBJ1-5; D is uncertain. Germline CDR1 is LNHNV and CDR2 is YYDKDF (reference sequence). The CDR3 runs to 13 residues. V dropped 2 bases and J dropped 1 base, with 3 bases sitting between them. CDR3 in amino acids: CATSRYSNQPQHF. The CDR3 nucleotides are TGTGCCACCAGCAGATACAGCAATCAGCCCCAGCATTTT.

The J gene is TRBJ2-5, the V gene TRBV15; D may be TRBD1 (6 bases). Between the trimmed V and J ends, which lost 1 base and 4 bases, there was a span of 19 bases. CDR1 is LNHNV and CDR2 is YYDKDF in the germline V gene (reference sequence). The length of the CDR3 is 17 residues. CDR3 DNA sequence: TGTGCCACCAGCAGAGTTAAATTCACGGGACACCGAGAGACCCAGTACTTC. It specifies CATSRVKFTGHRETQYF.

The genes are TRBV2 and TRBJ2-3; no firm D call. Between the trimmed V and J ends, which lost 7 bases and 1 base, there was a span of 9 bases. Per germline, CDR1 SNHLY and CDR2 FYNNEI. CDR3 length: 13 amino acids. This CDR3 is CASTGSGTDTQYF. The CDR3 DNA sequence: TGTGCCAGCACCGGAAGCGGCACAGATACGCAGTATTTT. Drawing the rest from reference TRBV2 and TRBJ2-3, the complete variable domain is EPEVTQTPSHQVTQMGQEVILRCVPISNHLYFYWYRQILGQKVEFLVSFYNNEISEKSEIFDDQFSVERPDGSNFTLKIRSTKLEDSAMYFCASTGSGTDTQYFGPGTRLTVL.

This chain joins TRBV29-1 and TRBJ2-3; D is perhaps TRBD1 (5 bases). Between the trimmed V and J ends, which lost 4 bases and 6 bases, there was a span of 11 bases. This CDR3 is built from 12 residues. Germline CDR1 reads SQVTM; CDR2 reads ANQGSEA. DNA for the CDR3: TGCAGCGTTGTACAGGTAGAGGATACGCAGTATTTT. This gives the protein CSVVQVEDTQYF.

The chain couples TRBV28 to TRBJ2-2, with 10 nucleotides matching TRBD1. Germline-derived CDR1 and CDR2 are MDHEN and SYDVKM. The V gene end was trimmed by 6 bases and the J gene end by 6 bases; junction bases not matched to a gene: 10. CDR3 length equals 16 residues. CDR3 sequence (DNA): TGTGCCAGCAGGTCCCGCCGGGACAGGGGTTCCGGGGAGCTGTTTTTT. Translating it yields CASRSRRDRGSGELFF. Full variable domain (rest looked up from reference TRBV28 and TRBJ2-2): DVKVTQSSRYLVKRTGEKVFLECVQDMDHENMFWYRQDPGLGLRLIYFSYDVKMKEKGDIPEGYSVSREKKERFSLILESASTNQTSMYLCASRSRRDRGSGELFFGEGSRLTVL.

The gene calls are TRBV11-2 and TRBJ2-7; D is unresolved. The length of the CDR3 is 19 residues. Trimming shortened V by 2 bases and J by 1 base, and 24 bases separated the two germline ends. The germline V gene encodes CDR1 SGHAT and CDR2 FQNNGV. CDR3 DNA sequence: TGTGCCAGCAGCTTAACCTCCCGGATAGGACCCACCGGATCCTACGAGCAGTACTTC. This encodes CASSLTSRIGPTGSYEQYF.

The rearrangement joins TRBV7-2 to TRBJ1-2, with D possibly being TRBD1 (5 bases). Trimming removed 5 bases at V and 8 bases at J, with 15 bases between. Germline V lookup: CDR1 SGHTA, CDR2 FQGNSA. The CDR3 totals 13 residues. The DNA of the CDR3 is TGTGCCAGCAGCAGCAAGCTAAAGGGGGGCTACACCTTC. Translated: CASSSKLKGGYTF.

V is TRBV4-1 and J is TRBJ2-5; TRBD1 aligns across 10 bases. Looked up from germline, CDR1 is MGHRA and CDR2 is YSYEKL. V dropped 6 bases and J dropped 4; count of bases not matched to a gene: 8. The CDR3 spans 15 residues. CDR3 sequence: CASSSGTGVTETQYF. In DNA form, the CDR3 reads TGCGCCAGCAGTTCCGGGACAGGGGTAACAGAGACCCAGTACTTC.